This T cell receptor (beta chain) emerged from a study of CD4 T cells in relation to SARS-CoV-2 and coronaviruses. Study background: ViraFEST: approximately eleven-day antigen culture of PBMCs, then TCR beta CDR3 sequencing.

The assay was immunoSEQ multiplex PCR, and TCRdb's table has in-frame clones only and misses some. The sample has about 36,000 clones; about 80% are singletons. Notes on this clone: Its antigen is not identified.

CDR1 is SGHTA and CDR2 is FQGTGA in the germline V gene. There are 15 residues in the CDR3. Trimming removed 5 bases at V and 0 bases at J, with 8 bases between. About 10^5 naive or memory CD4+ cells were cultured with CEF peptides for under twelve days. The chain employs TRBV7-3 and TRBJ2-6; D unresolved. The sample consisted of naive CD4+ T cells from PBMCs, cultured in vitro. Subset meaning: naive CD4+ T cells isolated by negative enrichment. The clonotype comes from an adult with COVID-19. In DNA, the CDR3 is TGTGCCAGCAGCCCTCTCTCCTCTGGGGCCAACGTCCTGACTTTC. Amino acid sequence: CASSPLSSGANVLTF.